This T cell receptor (beta chain) was captured in a study of T cell repertoires in cytomegalovirus infection. General study points: CMV-specific TCR beta clonotypes restricted by HLA-C dominated the ex vivo response.

The junction had 7 bases not matched to a gene; V was cut back by 4 bases and J by 2 bases. The V gene's germline CDR1 is MNHEY and CDR2 SVGEGT. There are 16 residues in the CDR3. This clonotype was detected a few times. What it recognizes is unknown. TCRdb reprocessed the reads with MiXCR, giving one entry per CDR3 protein. The repertoire has roughly 730,000 distinct CDR3 sequences, around 30% of them found once; the top ten carry roughly 18%. The sample consisted of cultured PBMCs, taken from culture after CMV antigen stimulation. This receptor was identified in a human donor in good health (CMV status not recorded). Some clones in this sample may be carry-over from other donors' samples. The V gene is TRBV6-2 or TRBV6-3, the J gene TRBJ1-2; 10 bases line up with TRBD1. CDR3 residues: CASSFSRDRGNYGYTF. The CDR3 region has the DNA TGTGCCAGCAGTTTCAGCCGGGACAGGGGAAACTATGGCTACACCTTC.